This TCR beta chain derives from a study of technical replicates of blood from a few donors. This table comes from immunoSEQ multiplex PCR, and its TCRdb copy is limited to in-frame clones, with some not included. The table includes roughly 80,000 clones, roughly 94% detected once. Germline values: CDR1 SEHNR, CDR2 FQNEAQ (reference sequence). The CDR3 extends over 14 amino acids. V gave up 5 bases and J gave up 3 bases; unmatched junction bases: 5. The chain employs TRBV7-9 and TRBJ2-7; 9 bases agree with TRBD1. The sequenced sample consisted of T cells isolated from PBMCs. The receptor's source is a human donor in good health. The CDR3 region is CASSLRDRDYEQYF. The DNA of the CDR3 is TGTGCCAGCAGCCTACGGGACAGGGACTACGAGCAGTACTTC.